Listed here are 5 T cell receptor beta chains from one sample, sequenced in a study of cytotoxic CD8 clonotypes in ibrutinib-treated CLL. Generated by immunoSEQ multiplex PCR, the TCRdb table keeps only in-frame clones and is missing some. The table has around 130,000 clones, 84% seen once. Material: PBMCs, obtained after 24 months of ibrutinib treatment. These receptors originate from a human donor with chronic lymphocytic leukemia.

The rearrangement links TRBV19 to TRBJ2-1, with D perhaps TRBD2 (6 bases). CDR3 size: 13 residues. Between the trimmed V and J ends, which lost 5 bases and 9 bases, there was a span of 14 bases. Per the germline V gene, CDR1 is LNHDA and CDR2 is SQIVND (reference sequence). The CDR3 DNA reads as TGTGCCAGTAGTCTAGGAGGGCGGGGTGAGCAGTTCTTC. Translating gives CASSLGGRGEQFF.

The CDR3 DNA follows: TGCGCCAGCAGCTTGGGGGACTTTCCGAGGGTTGAGCAGTTCTTC. It yields the protein CASSLGDFPRVEQFF. The V gene is TRBV5-1, the J gene TRBJ2-1, with D perhaps TRBD2 (6 bases). This CDR3 is built from 15 residues. Germline V gene sequence: CDR1 SGHRS, CDR2 YFSETQ. Between the trimmed V and J ends, which lost 0 bases and 9 bases, there was a span of 16 bases. Drawing the rest from reference TRBV5-1 and TRBJ2-1, the complete variable domain is KAGVTQTPRYLIKTRGQQVTLSCSPISGHRSVSWYQQTPGQGLQFLFEYFSETQRNKGNFPGRFSGRQFSNSRSEMNVSTLELGDSALYLCASSLGDFPRVEQFFGPGTRLTVL.

This sequence joins TRBV19 and TRBJ2-4, with a weak D call TRBD2 (5 bases). The germline gives CDR1 LNHDA, CDR2 SQIVND (reference sequence). Deletions cut 5 bases from V and 5 bases from J, with 13 bases between. CDR3 length: 14 residues. Here the CDR3 reads CASSPSGTENIQYF. The CDR3 DNA sequence: TGTGCCAGTAGTCCCAGCGGTACGGAAAACATTCAGTACTTC.

The chain links TRBV6-6 to TRBJ1-6, with unresolved D. The length of the CDR3 is 13 residues. Germline loops: CDR1 MNHNY, CDR2 SVGAGI (reference sequence). V was trimmed by 2 bases and J by 6 bases, leaving 5 bases between them. CDR3 nucleotides: TGTGCCAGCAGTTACGAGATTAATTCACCCCTCCACTTT. This gives the protein CASSYEINSPLHF.

This clone was detected a few times. This sequence joins TRBV6-5 and TRBJ1-6; D is perhaps TRBD1 (6 bases). The germline gives CDR1 MNHEY, CDR2 SVGAGI. Trimming cost V 6 bases and J 12 bases, with 12 bases left between them. The CDR3 has 12 residues. The CDR3 bases are TGTGCCAGCAGATTCAGGGGAGGACCCCTCCACTTT. Residues: CASRFRGGPLHF.